The next 10 T cell receptor beta chains were all read from a single sample in a study of tumor-infiltrating lymphocytes in primary liver carcinoma. The authors made TCR beta cDNA from approximately 490 ng total RNA with a constant-region primer. Library construction for TCR beta comprised three nested multiplex PCR rounds performed with slightly modified ARM-PCR. Both of the initial two PCR rounds ran for approximately 11 cycles and employed TRBV1-TRBV30 forward primers alongside a C-beta reverse primer. Via MiXCR, TCRdb re-called the multiplex PCR reads, giving one row per CDR3 protein. The table records roughly 120,000 distinct CDR3 sequences, around 65% of them present only once. Unsorted bulk tissue of roughly 20-31 mg yielded co-extracted RNA and DNA. Specimen: tumor-adjacent normal liver tissue. Every receptor here comes from a woman aged 55-69 years with primary liver carcinoma and hepatitis B virus infection.

This rearrangement joins TRBV4-1 to TRBJ2-5; D is uncertain. The V gene lost 6 bases and the J gene lost 3 bases, with 14 bases spanning the gap. Germline V gene sequence: CDR1 MGHRA, CDR2 YSYEKL. The CDR3 contains 14 residues. The CDR3 DNA reads as TGCGCCAGCAGTCAGAGCCCCGAAAAAGAGACCCAGTACTTC. It is translated as CASSQSPEKETQYF.

At least ten counts were recorded for this clonotype. J is TRBJ1-5 and V is TRBV6-4; no clear D gene. CDR3 length equals 13 residues. Trimming stripped 6 bases from V and 5 bases from J, with 11 bases between. Germline CDR1 reads MRHNA; CDR2 reads SNTAGT. This CDR3 reads CASSAGRDQPQHF. The CDR3 DNA follows: TGTGCCAGCAGCGCGGGCCGGGATCAGCCCCAGCATTTT.

In this sample, this clonotype turned up many times. V is TRBV12-3 or TRBV12-4 and J is TRBJ2-5, with D unresolved. With 6 bases removed from V and 0 bases from J, the gap between germline ends came to 2 bases. This CDR3 is built from 11 residues. CDR3: CASRNQETQYF. CDR3 bases: TGTGCCAGCAGGAACCAAGAGACCCAGTACTTC.

As to this clonotype: An end of the junction does not agree with germline; a read error may underlie this. The chain carries TRBV6-5 and TRBJ2-6; the D gene could be TRBD1 or TRBD2 (6 bases each). Germline V gives CDR1 MNHEY, CDR2 SVGAGI. The CDR3 has 17 residues. The CDR3 DNA reads TGTGCCAGCAGTTACTCGATGTGGGCGTGGGGGGCCAACGTTCTGACTTTC. This gives the protein CASSYSMWAWGANVLTF.

Details on this clonotype: A read error may produce the germline difference seen at one junction end. The rearrangement uses TRBV11-2 and TRBJ1-2, with no clear D. Germline V gene data show CDR1 as SGHAT and CDR2 as FQNNGV. The CDR3 runs to 13 residues. The CDR3 spells CACSLDWTRGCTF. The CDR3 coding sequence is TGTGCCTGCAGCTTAGATTGGACCCGTGGCTGCACCTTC.

As regards this clonotype: At one end the junction does not follow the germline gene, possibly because of a read error. The chain combines TRBV4-2 with TRBJ2-2; 8 bases are shared with TRBD2. The CDR3 loop spans 15 amino acids. Per germline, CDR1 LGHNA and CDR2 YNFKEQ. The CDR3 DNA follows: TGTGCCAGCAGCCGGGGGCGGGAGGTATTCGGGGAGTTGTTTTTT. This translates into CASSRGREVFGELFF.

For this clonotype: Germline and junction disagree at one end, which may indicate a read error. This chain links TRBV4-1 with TRBJ2-3; D could derive from TRBD1 or TRBD2 (6 bases each). The CDR3 contains 17 residues. Germline CDR1 and CDR2: MGHRA and YSYEKL. The DNA of the CDR3 is TGCGCCACCAGCCAAGATGTCCCTAGCGTACTGGGACATACGCAGTATTTC. This gives the protein CATSQDVPSVLGHTQYF.

The chain links TRBV2 to TRBJ2-3; D possibly corresponds to TRBD2 (5 bases). CDR1 SNHLY and CDR2 FYNNEI come from the germline V gene. CDR3 length: 18 residues. V was trimmed by 3 bases and J by 2 bases, leaving 21 bases between them. This CDR3 is CASSDLEANGVITDTQYF. The CDR3, as DNA: TGTGCCAGCAGTGACTTGGAGGCGAACGGTGTTATCACAGATACGCAGTATTTT. The full variable domain, in which reference TRBV2 and TRBJ2-3 provide the parts outside the CDR3, is EPEVTQTPSHQVTQMGQEVILRCVPISNHLYFYWYRQILGQKVEFLVSFYNNEISEKSEIFDDQFSVERPDGSNFTLKIRSTKLEDSAMYFCASSDLEANGVITDTQYFGPGTRLTVL.

This clonotype rates as medium-sized. The rearrangement joins TRBV11-2 to TRBJ2-1; D is ambiguous. Trimming stripped 3 bases from V and 3 bases from J, with 3 bases between. The germline V gene encodes CDR1 SGHAT and CDR2 FQNNGV. There are 12 residues in the CDR3. CDR3 sequence (DNA): TGTGCCAGCAGCTTTGGCTACAATGAGCAGTTCTTC. It encodes CASSFGYNEQFF.

As concerns this clonotype: This sequence may be a read error, since a much larger clone differs from it by one base. The rearrangement uses TRBV24-1 and TRBJ2-1, with TRBD2 identical over 10 bases. Germline-derived CDR1 and CDR2 are KGHDR and SFDVKD. The CDR3 totals 18 residues. CDR3 in DNA: TGTGCCACCAATGATTCTAGCGGGAGTAGTAGGTCCTACAATGAGCAGTTCTTC. It encodes CATNDSSGSSRSYNEQFF.